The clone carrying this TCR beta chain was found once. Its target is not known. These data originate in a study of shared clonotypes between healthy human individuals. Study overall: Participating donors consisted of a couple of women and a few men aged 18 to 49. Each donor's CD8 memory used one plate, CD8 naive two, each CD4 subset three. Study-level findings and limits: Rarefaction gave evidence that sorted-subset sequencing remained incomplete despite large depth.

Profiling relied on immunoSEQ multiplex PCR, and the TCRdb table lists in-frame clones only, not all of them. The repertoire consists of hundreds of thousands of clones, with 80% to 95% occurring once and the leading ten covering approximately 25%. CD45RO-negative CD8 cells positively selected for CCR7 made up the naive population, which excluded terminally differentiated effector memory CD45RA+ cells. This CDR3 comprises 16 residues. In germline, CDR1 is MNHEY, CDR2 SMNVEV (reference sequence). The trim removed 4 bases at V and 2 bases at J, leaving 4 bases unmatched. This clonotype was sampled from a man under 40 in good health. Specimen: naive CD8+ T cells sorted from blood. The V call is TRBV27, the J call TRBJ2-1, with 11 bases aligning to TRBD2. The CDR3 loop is CASSSKTSGTYNEQFF. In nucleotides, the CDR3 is TGTGCCAGCAGTTCAAAGACTAGCGGGACCTACAATGAGCAGTTCTTC.